This T cell receptor (beta chain) came from a study of blood T cells in healthy people across ages. Healthy Russian Caucasian donors spanned ages about 6 to 95 years. The CDR3 has 15 residues. V lost 4 bases, J lost 3 bases, and 16 bases lay in between. The germline gives CDR1 LGHDT, CDR2 YNNKEL (reference sequence). A word on this clonotype: What it recognizes is unknown.

The second PCR ran roughly 7 to 11 cycles with a sample-barcoded 5' primer and J-beta primers. TCRdb ran MiXCR on the 5' RACE reads and lists one entry per CDR3 protein. The sample carries some 670,000 distinct CDR3 sequences, roughly half recorded once. General observations from the study: With donor CMV status unknown, expanded clonotype changes were possibly confounded.

The sequenced sample was blood. The source is an elderly woman in good health. This sequence joins TRBV3-1 and TRBJ2-7; D remains ambiguous. CDR3 sequence: CASSPHGGLGYEQYF. CDR3 nucleotides: TGTGCCAGCAGCCCGCATGGTGGCCTCGGCTACGAGCAGTACTTC.